Presented here are 13 T cell receptor beta chains from one specimen sequenced in a study of OX40 agonist ivuxolimab in advanced cancers. Data came from immunoSEQ multiplex PCR; TCRdb stores just in-frame clones and leaves some out. The sample shows 90,000 to 150,000 clones, 80% to 90% of them seen only once. Here the sequenced sample was CD4+ or CD8+ T cells sorted from blood, taken in a trial of the OX40 agonist ivuxolimab. The receptors were sampled from an adult with an advanced solid tumor such as melanoma, head and neck, liver or kidney cancer.

The gene calls are TRBV16 and TRBJ2-7; D is ambiguous. CDR1 KGHSY and CDR2 FQNENV come from the germline V gene. The CDR3 covers 16 residues. Trimming pared 3 bases from V and 3 bases from J, leaving 18 bases between. The CDR3 DNA follows: TGTGCCAGCAGCCAGAACAATCCGGCGGTGGACTACGAGCAGTACTTC. Residues: CASSQNNPAVDYEQYF. The whole variable domain, filled in from reference TRBV16 and TRBJ2-7, reads GEEVAQTPKHLVRGEGQKAKLYCAPIKGHSYVFWYQQVLKNEFKFLISFQNENVFDETGMPKERFSAKCLPNSPCSLEIQATKLEDSAVYFCASSQNNPAVDYEQYFGPGTRLTVT.

J is TRBJ2-7 and V is TRBV4-2; TRBD1 aligns across 8 bases. Per the germline V gene, CDR1 is LGHNA and CDR2 is YNFKEQ. With V trimmed by 0 bases and J by 0 bases, 7 bases remained unmatched. The CDR3 length is 17 residues. The CDR3, as DNA: TGTGCCAGCAGCCAAGATGCGGCAGGGGGCTCCTCCTACGAGCAGTACTTC. This encodes CASSQDAAGGSSYEQYF.

V is TRBV10-3 and J is TRBJ1-2; 9 nucleotides agree with TRBD1. V lost 5 bases, J lost 6 bases, and 4 bases stayed unmatched. The germline V gene encodes CDR1 ENHRY and CDR2 SYGVKD. The CDR3 loop spans 13 amino acids. The CDR3 region has the DNA TGTGCCATCAGTAGGGACAGGGCGGATGGCTACACCTTC. Encoded protein: CAISRDRADGYTF.

V and J are TRBV7-2 and TRBJ2-3; 8 bases align to TRBD2. CDR1 is SGHTA, CDR2 FQGNSA, per germline. V gave up 5 bases and J gave up 6 bases; unmatched junction bases: 10. The CDR3 length is 15 residues. This chain's CDR3 is CASSPHGGAGDTQYF. CDR3 DNA: TGTGCCAGCAGCCCCCACGGGGGGGCCGGTGATACGCAGTATTTT.

This chain links TRBV28 with TRBJ1-5; 7 positions match TRBD1. Germline V CDR1 and CDR2: MDHEN, SYDVKM. The CDR3 runs to 15 residues. Trimming removed 5 bases from V and 3 bases from J; junction bases left unmatched: 7. CDR3 loop: CASSGGQRHNQPQHF. CDR3 coding DNA: TGTGCCAGCAGTGGGGGACAGAGACACAATCAGCCCCAGCATTTT.

This chain joins TRBV9 and TRBJ2-3; possible D gene TRBD1, 5 bases. Germline CDR1 reads SGDLS; CDR2 reads YYNGEE. The CDR3 contains 15 residues. Trimming removed 0 bases from V and 2 bases from J, with 10 bases in between. The CDR3, as DNA: TGTGCCAGCAGCGTAGGTGTTGGGGCCACAGATACGCAGTATTTT. It codes for CASSVGVGATDTQYF.

J is TRBJ2-7 and V is TRBV25-1, with 9 nucleotides matching TRBD1. Germline V gives CDR1 MGHDK, CDR2 SYGVNS. The CDR3 consists of 14 residues. Trimming at V came to 7 bases and at J to 4 bases, leaving 8 bases not matched to a gene. CDR3 bases: TGTGCCAGCAAACCCGGGACAGGGTCGTACGAGCAGTACTTC. Protein product: CASKPGTGSYEQYF.

This clone was detected only once. As DNA, the CDR3 is TGTGCCAGCAGTTACGGGGCTCCCGACTATGGCTACACCTTC. Its translation: CASSYGAPDYGYTF. This sequence joins TRBV6-5 and TRBJ1-2; D is perhaps TRBD1 (5 bases). This CDR3 comprises 14 residues. The germline CDR1 and CDR2 sequences are MNHEY and SVGAGI. V dropped 2 bases and J dropped 3 bases, with 10 bases sitting between them.

This chain links TRBV7-2 with TRBJ1-2; D gene ambiguous. CDR1 and CDR2 (germline): SGHTA, FQGNSA. This CDR3 contains 13 residues. V was trimmed by 3 bases and J by 5 bases, leaving 10 bases between them. CDR3: CASSFRQIYGYTF. The CDR3 nucleotides are TGTGCCAGCAGCTTCCGTCAGATATATGGCTACACCTTC.

This clone has more than one count but fewer than ten. The gene calls are TRBV7-9 and TRBJ1-1, with 7 bases that match TRBD1. V gave up 4 bases and J gave up 2 bases; unmatched junction bases: 4. The CDR3 spans 14 residues. In germline, CDR1 is SEHNR, CDR2 FQNEAQ (reference sequence). This CDR3 reads CASSWGQKNTEAFF. CDR3 nucleotide sequence: TGTGCCAGCAGCTGGGGACAGAAAAACACTGAAGCTTTCTTT.

This sequence joins TRBV6-5 and TRBJ1-2, with 8 bases lining up with TRBD1. CDR1 is MNHEY, CDR2 SVGAGI, per germline. Trimming at V came to 3 bases and at J to 6 bases, leaving 9 bases not matched to a gene. This CDR3 has 15 residues. CDR3 region: CASSYSDRAAHGYTF. CDR3 in DNA: TGTGCCAGCAGTTATTCGGACAGGGCCGCTCATGGCTACACCTTC.

This chain connects TRBV4-3 to TRBJ1-2; D might be TRBD1 (5 bases). The V gene's germline CDR1 is LGHNA and CDR2 YSLEER. Trimming cost V 0 bases and J 3 bases, with 17 bases left between them. The CDR3 has 17 amino acids. CDR3 sequence: CASSQDQVRGKDYGYTF. The DNA of the CDR3 is TGCGCCAGCAGCCAAGATCAGGTGAGGGGAAAGGACTATGGCTACACCTTC.

The rearrangement joins TRBV27 to TRBJ2-5, with D perhaps being TRBD1 or TRBD2 (5 bases each). CDR3 length equals 14 residues. CDR1 is MNHEY, CDR2 SMNVEV, per germline (reference sequence). Trimming took 5 bases from V and 1 from J, leaving 11 bases between them. Here the CDR3 reads CASSGTAIQETQYF. CDR3 in DNA: TGTGCCAGCAGTGGGACCGCCATCCAAGAGACCCAGTACTTC.